This is a list of T cell receptor beta chains from one sample in a study of T cell changes during pregnancy in multiple sclerosis. TCRdb keeps only in-frame clones here, not all; method: immunoSEQ multiplex PCR. The sample includes 75,000 to 85,000 clones, around 93% of them seen just once. The sample in question was peripheral blood, obtained in the second trimester of pregnancy. All receptors derive from a female donor with multiple sclerosis, enrolled in a pregnancy study. CDR3s include the opening cysteine and the closing phenylalanine or tryptophan. A D gene is named only where the DNA matches it firmly. Part of the rows lack a size; the others show once, few, many or a class for expanded clones.

v_gene	d_gene	j_gene	abundance	CDR3nt	CDR3aa
TRBV6-5	TRBD2	TRBJ2-2	.	TGTGCCAGCAGAACCGGGACTAGAGACACCGGGGAGCTGTTTTTT	CASRTGTRDTGELFF
TRBV28	.	TRBJ1-3	.	TGTGCCAGCAGTTTATGGGGCGCTGGAAACACCATATATTTT	CASSLWGAGNTIYF
TRBV20-1	.	TRBJ1-2	.	TGCAGTGCTAGACCCGGAGATGGCTACACCTTC	CSARPGDGYTF
TRBV7-6	.	TRBJ2-1	.	TGTGCCAGCAGCGGTTGGGACACGGGGAATGAGCAGTTCTTC	CASSGWDTGNEQFF
TRBV2	.	TRBJ2-7	.	TGTGCCAGTGAGGACGGACTATCCTACGAGCAGTACTTC	CASEDGLSYEQYF
TRBV6-5	TRBD1	TRBJ1-2	.	TGTGCCAGCAGTCGACCAGGGACAGGATATGGCTACACCTTC	CASSRPGTGYGYTF
TRBV7-9	.	TRBJ2-3	.	TGTGCCAGCAGCCCCTTAGTGGGGGCCCCGCGGGATACGCAGTATTTT	CASSPLVGAPRDTQYF
TRBV6-1	.	TRBJ2-5	.	TGTGCCAGCAGGGCCGGGGGACCCCAAGAGACCCAGTACTTC	CASRAGGPQETQYF
TRBV7-3	.	TRBJ2-2	.	TGTGCCAGCAGCTTAACTGGAGCCGGGGAGCTGTTTTTT	CASSLTGAGELFF
TRBV28	.	TRBJ2-7	once	TGTGCCAGCAGTGAGTTGAGGGCTCGGGTCTACGAGCAGTACTTC	CASSELRARVYEQYF
TRBV6-6	.	TRBJ1-5	.	TGTGCCAGTAGACAGTATAGCAATCAGCCCCAGCATTTT	CASRQYSNQPQHF
TRBV5-6	.	TRBJ2-7	.	TGTGCCAGCAGAGACTCGTCGCCCTACGAGCAGTACTTC	CASRDSSPYEQYF
TRBV6-5	.	TRBJ1-5	.	TGTGCCAGCAGTCAGGGGTTTCATCAGCCCCAGCATTTT	CASSQGFHQPQHF
TRBV19	.	TRBJ1-1	.	TGTGCCAGTAGTATCAGGGGCTTGAACACTGAAGCTTTCTTT	CASSIRGLNTEAFF
TRBV4-2	.	TRBJ2-2	.	TGTGCCAGCAGCCAAGCCCCCCGAGGGCAGGGGGGCACCGGGGAGCTGTTTTTT	CASSQAPRGQGGTGELFF
TRBV4-1	.	TRBJ1-1	.	TGCGCCAGCAGCCAAGTGTGGGGGCAGGGTGAAGCTTTCTTT	CASSQVWGQGEAFF
TRBV9	.	TRBJ1-2	.	TGTGCCAGCAGCGTAGGCGGGGGTGGCTATGGCTACACCTTC	CASSVGGGGYGYTF
TRBV19	TRBD1	TRBJ1-6	.	TGTGCCAGTAGTGCCCAGGCCGGGACAGGGGTTATCAATTCACCCCTCCACTTT	CASSAQAGTGVINSPLHF
TRBV28	TRBD1	TRBJ1-6	.	TGTGCCAGCAGTCGAGACAGGGAGGTGTCACCCCTCCACTTT	CASSRDREVSPLHF
TRBV6-5	TRBD1	TRBJ2-2	.	TGTGCCAGCAGTAACTTGGACAGGGACACCGGGGAGCTGTTTTTT	CASSNLDRDTGELFF
TRBV5-6	.	TRBJ2-3	.	TGTGCCAGCAGCCCCTATCTTGGGGGGACAGATACGCAGTATTTT	CASSPYLGGTDTQYF
TRBV10-2	TRBD2	TRBJ2-7	.	TGCGCCAGCAGGCGGGGGGGCCGGGACTACGAGCAGTACTTC	CASRRGGRDYEQYF
TRBV10-3	.	TRBJ1-5	.	TGTGCCATCAGTGATATTCGGGGTACTGGGAATCAGCCCCAGCATTTT	CAISDIRGTGNQPQHF
TRBV25-1	TRBD1	TRBJ1-1	.	TGTGCCAGCAGTCCCCCAGGGGGTTACACTGAAGCTTTCTTT	CASSPPGGYTEAFF
TRBV6-6	.	TRBJ1-2	.	TGTGCCAGCAGTTACGGTGGAGGGAACTATGGCTACACCTTC	CASSYGGGNYGYTF
TRBV5-4	TRBD1	TRBJ1-1	few	TGTGCCAGCAGCGCGATGGACAGGGGCATGAACACTGAAGCTTTCTTT	CASSAMDRGMNTEAFF
TRBV5-8	.	TRBJ2-2	once	TGTGCCAGCAGCTTAGAGGCCTTTCCCGGGGAGCTGTTTTTT	CASSLEAFPGELFF
TRBV7-9	.	TRBJ1-1	.	TGTGCCAGCAGCTTGGACAGCAACACTGAAGCTTTCTTT	CASSLDSNTEAFF
TRBV7-9	.	TRBJ1-4	.	TGTGCCAGCAGCTCCCCGGCGGCAACTAATGAAAAACTGTTTTTT	CASSSPAATNEKLFF
TRBV30	.	TRBJ2-1	.	TGTGCCTGGACCCACGGGGGTGAGCAGTTCTTC	CAWTHGGEQFF
TRBV30	.	TRBJ1-4	.	TGTGCCTTCAGGGAAGCGGGCGTAAAACTGTTTTTT	CAFREAGVKLFF
TRBV19	TRBD2	TRBJ2-1	.	TGTGCCAGTAGTATAGATGGGGGGGTGTCAAGCTCCTACAATGAGCAGTTCTTC	CASSIDGGVSSSYNEQFF
TRBV11-2	.	TRBJ2-7	.	TGTGCCAGCAGCTCGGGGGGACATCTCTCCTACGAGCAGTACTTC	CASSSGGHLSYEQYF
TRBV7-9	.	TRBJ2-1	.	TGTGCCTGGCGAGGGTTAACTTACAATGAGCAGTTCTTC	CAWRGLTYNEQFF
TRBV11-2	.	TRBJ1-6	.	TGTGCCAGCAGCTTAGAGACAGATAATTCGCCCCTCCACTTT	CASSLETDNSPLHF
TRBV27	.	TRBJ2-1	.	TGTGCCACCCAGGGTGGTAATGAGCAGTTCTTC	CATQGGNEQFF
TRBV5-1	TRBD1	TRBJ1-2	.	TGCGCCAGCAGTGCTGGCGGGACAGACATTTCTAGGAGCTACACCTTC	CASSAGGTDISRSYTF
TRBV7-9	.	TRBJ2-7	few	TGTGCCAGCAGCTTCCTCTACGAGCAGTACTTC	CASSFLYEQYF
TRBV13	.	TRBJ1-1	large	TGTGCCAGCAGCCCCACAGGTGGTCAGGCGTCGAACACTGAAGCTTTCTTT	CASSPTGGQASNTEAFF
TRBV29-1	.	TRBJ2-5	.	TGCAGCGGCGGGACCCAGTACTTC	CSGGTQYF
TRBV19	.	TRBJ1-2	.	TGTGCCAGTAGTATACAGGGCCCGACTAACTATGGCTACACCTTC	CASSIQGPTNYGYTF